This T cell receptor beta chain appears in the sequencing data of a study of T cells in localized non-small cell lung cancer. Findings and caveats of the study: Owing to sequencing of a solitary tumor region, heterogeneity cannot be discounted. Adjacent lung was found to contain a median roughly 60 of the top 100 tumor clones. Measurement of T cell clonality placed uninvolved adjacent lung highest, above the level in tumor. Among blood samples, higher T cell density accompanied longer overall survival.

Only a few counts were recorded for this clone. Its antigen remains unidentified. The CDR3 loop spans 15 amino acids. Germline lookup yields CDR1 SGDLS and CDR2 YYNGEE. The V end was cut by 5 bases, the J end by 4 bases, with 15 bases between. Sequencing was performed with immunoSEQ multiplex PCR; in TCRdb, only in-frame clones are kept and a portion is missing. The sample shows 2,000 or so clones, roughly 29% of them seen only once. This specimen was lung tumor tissue, taken before any cancer treatment. The chain joins TRBV9 to TRBJ2-2; D possibly corresponds to TRBD2 (6 bases). The source of this sequence is a woman aged 35 to 70 with stage II squamous cell lung carcinoma. The CDR3 coding sequence is TGTGCCAGCAGTGCGGAGGGAGTGAGCACCGGGGAGCTGTTTTTT. It encodes CASSAEGVSTGELFF.